These 25 T cell receptor beta chains came from one sample sequenced in a study of shared clonotypes between healthy human individuals. Assay: immunoSEQ multiplex PCR; the TCRdb copy retains only in-frame clones and omits some. The table records roughly 1.5 million clones, 95% to 99% of them present only once. Sequenced input: naive CD4+ T cells sorted from blood. Subset defined: CD45RA+ positively selected. These receptors were taken from a man aged 25 to 40 in good health.

The rearrangement uses TRBV27 and TRBJ2-2; 7 bases agree with TRBD2. The germline V gene has CDR1 MNHEY and CDR2 SMNVEV (reference sequence). The CDR3 is 16 residues long. V lost 1 base to trimming and J lost 5 bases; unmatched junction nucleotides: 7. CDR3 in amino acids: CASSLWGQGLTGELFF. CDR3 nucleotides: TGTGCCAGCAGTTTATGGGGCCAGGGACTAACCGGGGAGCTGTTTTTT.

This chain joins TRBV5-4 and TRBJ2-3; weak D call: TRBD2 (5 bases). The V and J ends lost 3 bases and 2 bases respectively, with 10 bases between them. CDR1 and CDR2 (germline): SGHNT, YYREEE (reference sequence). The CDR3 consists of 14 residues. Here the CDR3 reads CASSSSGTTDTQYF. The DNA of the CDR3 is TGTGCCAGCAGCTCCAGCGGAACCACAGATACGCAGTATTTT. The whole variable domain, filled in from reference TRBV5-4 and TRBJ2-3, reads ETGVTQSPTHLIKTRGQQVTLRCSSQSGHNTVSWYQQALGQGPQFIFQYYREEENGRGNFPPRFSGLQFPNYSSELNVNALELDDSALYLCASSSSGTTDTQYFGPGTRLTVL.

The genes are TRBV5-1 and TRBJ2-7, with a weak D call TRBD1 (6 bases). Trimming cost V 1 base and J 2 bases, with 10 bases left between them. The CDR3 sequence is 14 residues long. Germline-derived CDR1 and CDR2 are SGHRS and YFSETQ. CDR3 loop: CASSLSGEPYEQYF. The CDR3 nucleotides are TGCGCCAGCAGCTTGTCAGGGGAGCCCTACGAGCAGTACTTC.

This chain connects TRBV5-1 to TRBJ2-1; D may be TRBD1 (6 bases). Trimming removed 4 bases at V and 1 base at J, with 12 bases between. This CDR3 spans 15 amino acids. CDR1 is SGHRS, CDR2 YFSETQ, per germline. The CDR3: CASSIGGISYNEQFF. The CDR3 region has the DNA TGCGCCAGCAGCATTGGGGGCATATCCTACAATGAGCAGTTCTTC.

The rearrangement links TRBV19 to TRBJ2-3, with unresolved D. CDR1 is LNHDA and CDR2 is SQIVND in the germline V gene (reference sequence). Trimming pared 4 bases from V and 3 bases from J, leaving 5 bases between. The CDR3 extends over 12 amino acids. The CDR3 DNA reads TGTGCCAGTAGTAAGGAGACAGATACGCAGTATTTT. Its protein product is CASSKETDTQYF.

The chain is built from TRBV14 and TRBJ2-7; the D is unclear. Between the trimmed V and J ends, which lost 1 base and 6 bases, there was a span of 10 bases. Germline V gene data show CDR1 as SGHDN and CDR2 as FVKESK. CDR3 length: 13 residues. The CDR3 nucleotides are TGTGCCAGCAGCCAAGGGAGTTCGGCCGAGCAGTACTTC. This translates into CASSQGSSAEQYF.

The gene calls are TRBV5-1 and TRBJ1-1; 9 positions agree with TRBD1. The germline V gene encodes CDR1 SGHRS and CDR2 YFSETQ. Unmatched junction bases numbered 6, after V lost 4 bases and J lost 5 bases. The CDR3 contains 14 residues. CDR3 sequence: CASSAQGAGTEAFF. The CDR3 DNA reads as TGCGCCAGCAGCGCACAGGGGGCGGGTACTGAAGCTTTCTTT.

The chain joins TRBV11-2 to TRBJ2-5; D not resolved. Trimming pared 2 bases from V and 3 bases from J, leaving 4 bases between. The CDR3 has 12 residues. Per the germline V gene, CDR1 is SGHAT and CDR2 is FQNNGV. This chain's CDR3 is CASSLSEETQYF. The CDR3 region has the DNA TGTGCCAGCAGCTTATCGGAAGAGACCCAGTACTTC.

The CDR3 loop reads CASSPDQWVGELFF. The CDR3 region has the DNA TGTGCCAGCAGCCCGGACCAGTGGGTCGGGGAGCTGTTTTTT. V gene TRBV5-4 combines with J gene TRBJ2-2; no clear D gene. This CDR3 is built from 14 residues. V was pared by 4 bases and J by 7 bases, with 14 bases between. Germline lookup yields CDR1 SGHNT and CDR2 YYREEE (reference sequence).

The CDR3 nucleotides read TGTGCCAGCAGCTTCCTTAGGTACGAGCAGTACTTC. This gives the protein CASSFLRYEQYF. The chain couples TRBV13 to TRBJ2-7, with D unclear. V lost 3 bases, J lost 4 bases, and 7 bases lay in between. Germline V gene data show CDR1 as PRHDT and CDR2 as FYEKMQ (reference sequence). The CDR3 covers 12 residues.

The V and J genes are TRBV18 and TRBJ1-1; no firm D call. The CDR3 is 15 amino acids. Germline CDR1 is KGHSH and CDR2 is LQKENI. The germline V and J ends were trimmed by 3 bases and 3 bases, with 14 bases remaining between them. The CDR3 is CASSPKGIEDTEAFF. CDR3 DNA: TGTGCCAGCTCACCGAAAGGGATCGAGGACACTGAAGCTTTCTTT.

The J gene is TRBJ2-1, the V gene TRBV7-9, with D unclear. Trimming took off 6 bases at V and 6 bases at J, with 12 bases between the two ends. CDR1 and CDR2 from the germline V gene are SEHNR and FQNEAQ (reference sequence). This CDR3 has 13 residues. The CDR3 sequence: CASSLRPVNEQFF. In DNA, the CDR3 is TGTGCCAGCAGTCTCAGGCCGGTCAATGAGCAGTTCTTC.

Here the CDR3 reads CASSLVSRGPGANVLTF. CDR3 DNA: TGTGCCAGCAGCTTAGTTTCCAGGGGACCTGGGGCCAACGTCCTGACTTTC. The chain links TRBV7-9 to TRBJ2-6; D possibly corresponds to TRBD1 (6 bases). V gave up 1 base and J gave up 2 bases, with 12 bases separating them. The germline V gene has CDR1 SEHNR and CDR2 FQNEAQ (reference sequence). The CDR3 length is 17 residues.

V is TRBV30 and J is TRBJ2-1; possible D gene TRBD2, 6 bases. CDR1 GTSNPN and CDR2 SVGIG come from the germline V gene (reference sequence). The V end lost 4 bases, the J end lost 7 bases, and 23 bases lay between the germline ends. CDR3 size: 16 residues. CDR3 in DNA: TGTGCCTGGACCGTGTCGGGAGCCGCCTCTTGGAATGAGCAGTTCTTC. This sequence encodes CAWTVSGAASWNEQFF.

V and J are TRBV4-1 and TRBJ2-3, with D unresolved. The V gene lost 0 bases and the J gene lost 2 bases, with 15 bases spanning the gap. The length of the CDR3 is 17 residues. Germline assignment: CDR1 MGHRA and CDR2 YSYEKL. DNA of the CDR3: TGCGCCAGCAGCCAAGATTTTAGCCAAATCTACACAGATACGCAGTATTTT. Amino acids: CASSQDFSQIYTDTQYF.

The chain combines TRBV6-5 with TRBJ1-2, with a tentative D call TRBD1 (6 bases). The CDR3 is 15 amino acids. Deletions cut 6 bases from V and 8 bases from J, with 22 bases between. Looked up from germline, CDR1 is MNHEY and CDR2 is SVGAGI. CDR3 sequence: CASRRSLQGGYGYTF. The CDR3 region has the DNA TGTGCCAGCAGACGGAGTCTACAGGGAGGATACGGCTACACCTTC.

This clone was detected only once. Other nucleotide sequences from this sample produce the same CDR3. J is TRBJ1-3 and V is TRBV9; D is perhaps TRBD1 (6 bases). Germline CDR1 reads SGDLS; CDR2 reads YYNGEE. V gave up 2 bases and J gave up 0 bases, with 9 bases separating them. This CDR3 contains 15 residues. This CDR3 is CASSVGHRSGNTIYF. DNA for the CDR3: TGTGCCAGCAGCGTGGGACACCGCTCTGGAAACACCATATATTTT.

V usage is TRBV28 and J usage is TRBJ1-4; D unresolved. Germline V gene lookup returns CDR1 MDHEN and CDR2 SYDVKM. The CDR3 has 16 amino acids. Trimming left V 6 bases short and J 1 base short, with 15 bases between. The CDR3 DNA sequence: TGTGCCAGCAGCCATGCGCGGACGCGAACTAATGAAAAACTGTTTTTT. It yields the protein CASSHARTRTNEKLFF.

CDR3 protein: CASRPTTSHEQYF. The DNA for the CDR3 is TGTGCCAGCAGGCCAACTACGAGCCACGAGCAGTACTTC. The chain joins TRBV6-5 to TRBJ2-7; D is unclear. Trimming shortened V by 6 bases and J by 5 bases, and 14 bases separated the two germline ends. CDR3 length equals 13 residues. Germline CDR1 and CDR2: MNHEY and SVGAGI.

A remark on this clone: Additional DNA sequences in this sample encode the identical CDR3. The chain has TRBV18 and TRBJ1-1; possibly TRBD1 for D (5 bases). Looked up from germline, CDR1 is KGHSH and CDR2 is LQKENI. This CDR3 contains 13 residues. V lost 2 bases, J lost 6 bases, and 10 bases lay in between. The CDR3 spells CASSPTGDAEAFF. The CDR3 bases are TGTGCCAGCTCACCAACGGGGGACGCTGAAGCTTTCTTT.

With regard to this clone: Other DNA variants within this sample encode the same CDR3. This chain joins TRBV6-5 and TRBJ1-5; D perhaps matches TRBD1 (6 bases). Trimming took 2 bases from V and 1 from J, leaving 6 bases between them. This CDR3 region has 14 residues. CDR1 and CDR2 (germline): MNHEY, SVGAGI. For the CDR3, the DNA is TGTGCCAGCAGTTACGACAGGAGCAATCAGCCCCAGCATTTT. This translates into CASSYDRSNQPQHF.

A single count supports this clone. The V call is TRBV18, the J call TRBJ2-2; D call uncertain. The CDR3 is 16 amino acids. V lost 1 base and J lost 1, with 10 bases in between. From germline, CDR1 is KGHSH and CDR2 LQKENI. CDR3 in DNA: TGTGCCAGCTCACCACAGAATCTCCTGAACACCGGGGAGCTGTTTTTT. Translation gives CASSPQNLLNTGELFF.

Remarks on this clone: The sample carries other DNA sequences with the same CDR3. The V call is TRBV6-1, the J call TRBJ1-5; D possibly corresponds to TRBD1 (5 bases). Germline CDR1 reads MNHNS; CDR2 reads SASEGT. Between the trimmed V and J ends, which lost 0 bases and 5 bases, there was a span of 8 bases. The CDR3 covers 14 residues. This chain's CDR3 is CASSEAGGDQPQHF. The DNA of the CDR3 is TGTGCCAGCAGTGAAGCGGGGGGGGATCAGCCCCAGCATTTT.

This clone was detected only once. The V and J genes are TRBV18 and TRBJ1-3; 8 bases are shared with TRBD1. Germline-derived CDR1 and CDR2 are KGHSH and LQKENI. This CDR3 region has 16 residues. The V gene end was trimmed by 3 bases and the J gene end by 4 bases; junction bases not matched to a gene: 8. The CDR3 nucleotides read TGTGCCAGCTCACCGGCGCAGGGGGCGCGAGGAAACACCATATATTTT. Protein: CASSPAQGARGNTIYF.

J is TRBJ2-1 and V is TRBV5-1, with 10 nucleotides matching TRBD2. Germline values: CDR1 SGHRS, CDR2 YFSETQ. V shed 0 bases, J shed 8 bases, and the junction held 8 bases outside the gene matches. The CDR3 has 16 residues. The DNA for the CDR3 is TGCGCCAGCAGCTTGGCCGGGCAGCGGGAGGGCGATGAGCAGTTCTTC. Translation: CASSLAGQREGDEQFF.